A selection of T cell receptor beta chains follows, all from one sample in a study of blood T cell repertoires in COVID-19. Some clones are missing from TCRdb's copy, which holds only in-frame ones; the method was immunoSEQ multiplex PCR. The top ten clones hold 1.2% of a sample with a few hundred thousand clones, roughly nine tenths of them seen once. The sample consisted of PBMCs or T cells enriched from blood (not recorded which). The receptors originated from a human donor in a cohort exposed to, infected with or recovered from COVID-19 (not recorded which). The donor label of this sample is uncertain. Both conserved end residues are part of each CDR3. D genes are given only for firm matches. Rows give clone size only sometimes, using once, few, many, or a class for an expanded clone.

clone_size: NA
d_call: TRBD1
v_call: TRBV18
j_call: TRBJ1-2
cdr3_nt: TGTGCCAGCTCTCTAAAGGGGGACAGCTATGGCTACACCTTC
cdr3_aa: CASSLKGDSYGYTF

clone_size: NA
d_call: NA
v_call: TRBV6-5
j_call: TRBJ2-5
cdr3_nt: TGTGCCAGCCGCAGATCCCAAGAGACCCAGTACTTC
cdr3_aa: CASRRSQETQYF

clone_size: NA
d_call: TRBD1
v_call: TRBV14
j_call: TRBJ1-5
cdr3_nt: TGTGCCAGCAGCCAAAGTTTCGCAGGGGGAGTGAGTCAGCCCCAGCATTTT
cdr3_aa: CASSQSFAGGVSQPQHF

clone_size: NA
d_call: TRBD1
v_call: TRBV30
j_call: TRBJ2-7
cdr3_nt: TGTGCCTGGAGAGGACAGGGGAACGAGCAGTACTTC
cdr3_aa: CAWRGQGNEQYF

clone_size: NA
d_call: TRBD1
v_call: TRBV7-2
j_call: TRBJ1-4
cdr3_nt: TGTGCCAGCAGCCCCCGGACAGGGGACGAAAAACTGTTTTTT
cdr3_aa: CASSPRTGDEKLFF

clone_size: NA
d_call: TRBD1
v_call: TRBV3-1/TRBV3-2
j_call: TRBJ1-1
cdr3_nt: TGTGCCAGCAGCCAAGTCTTGGGACAGGGGGAAGCTTTCTTT
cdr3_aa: CASSQVLGQGEAFF

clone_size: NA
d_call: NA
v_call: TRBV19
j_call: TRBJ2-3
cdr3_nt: TGTGCCAGTAGTTCCCTTGAGTCCGCCGATACGCAGTATTTT
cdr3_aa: CASSSLESADTQYF

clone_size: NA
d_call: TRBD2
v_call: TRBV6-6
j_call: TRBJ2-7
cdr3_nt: TGTGCCAGCAGTCCTGGGACTAGCGGGGGGGAGGATGGCTACGAGCAGTACTTC
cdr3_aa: CASSPGTSGGEDGYEQYF

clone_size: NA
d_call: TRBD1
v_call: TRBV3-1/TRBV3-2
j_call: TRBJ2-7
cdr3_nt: TGTGCCAGCAGCCCCTCACGGACAGGTAACTACGAGCAGTACTTC
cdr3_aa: CASSPSRTGNYEQYF

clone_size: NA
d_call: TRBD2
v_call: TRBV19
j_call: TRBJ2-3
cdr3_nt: TGTGCCAGTAGCATGCTAGCGGGCACAGATACGCAGTATTTT
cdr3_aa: CASSMLAGTDTQYF

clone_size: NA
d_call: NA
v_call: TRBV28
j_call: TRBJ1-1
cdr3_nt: TGTGCCAGCAGTTTCACCGACGGGTTAAGGGGAGCTTTCTTT
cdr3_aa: CASSFTDGLRGAFF

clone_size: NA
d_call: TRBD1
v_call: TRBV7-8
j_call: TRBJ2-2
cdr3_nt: TGTGCCAGCAGCCCCAGGGGGCGTGGGACCGGGGAGCTGTTTTTT
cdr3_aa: CASSPRGRGTGELFF

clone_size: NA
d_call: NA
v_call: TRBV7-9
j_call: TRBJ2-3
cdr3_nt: TGTGCCAGCAGCCCTCCCCGACTCGAGGAGGATACGCAGTATTTT
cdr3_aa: CASSPPRLEEDTQYF

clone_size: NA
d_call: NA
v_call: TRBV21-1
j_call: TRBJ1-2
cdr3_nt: TGTGGTCACAGGGCTTGGTGGGTGTTCAGCTATGGCTACACCTTC
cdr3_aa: CGHRAWWVFSYGYTF

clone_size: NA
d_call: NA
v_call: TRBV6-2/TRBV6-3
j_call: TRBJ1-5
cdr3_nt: TGTGCCAGCAGTTACTCGTTTGGTGGGGCCGGTCACAATCAGCCCCAGCATTTT
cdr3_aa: CASSYSFGGAGHNQPQHF

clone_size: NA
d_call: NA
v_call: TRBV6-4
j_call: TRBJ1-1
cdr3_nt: TGTGCCAGCAGTGACTCCCGGGAGGATGAAGCTTTCTTT
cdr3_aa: CASSDSREDEAFF

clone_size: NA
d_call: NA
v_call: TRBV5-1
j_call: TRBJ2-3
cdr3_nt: TGCGCCAGCAGCTTGGACAGCAGCACAGATACGCAGTATTTT
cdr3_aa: CASSLDSSTDTQYF

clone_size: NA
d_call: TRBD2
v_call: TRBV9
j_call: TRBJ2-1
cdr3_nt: TGTGCCAGCAGCGCCTCTAGCGGGGGGGCCCTTGAGCAGTTCTTC
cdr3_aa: CASSASSGGALEQFF

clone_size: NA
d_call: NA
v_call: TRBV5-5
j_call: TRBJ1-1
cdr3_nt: TGTGCCAGCAGCCCTCAGGGAACTGAAGCTTTCTTT
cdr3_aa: CASSPQGTEAFF

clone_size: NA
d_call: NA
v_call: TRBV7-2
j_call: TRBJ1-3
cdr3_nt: TGTGCCAGCAGCACCTACAGGTCCTCCTCTGGAAACACCATATATTTT
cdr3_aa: CASSTYRSSSGNTIYF

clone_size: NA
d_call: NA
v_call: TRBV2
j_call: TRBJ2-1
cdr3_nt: TGTGCCAGCAGTCCCAAAGGGGGACAGCGCACCGGAGGGTACTACAATGAGCAGTTCTTC
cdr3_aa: CASSPKGGQRTGGYYNEQFF

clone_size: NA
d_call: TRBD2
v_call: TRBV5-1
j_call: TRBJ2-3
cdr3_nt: TGCGCCAGCAGCTTCTTAGCGGGGGCAGGGAAAGATACGCAGTATTTT
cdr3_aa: CASSFLAGAGKDTQYF

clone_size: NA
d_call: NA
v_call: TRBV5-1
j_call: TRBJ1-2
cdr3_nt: TGCGCCAGCAGCACCGGAGCTAACTATGGCTACACCTTC
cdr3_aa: CASSTGANYGYTF

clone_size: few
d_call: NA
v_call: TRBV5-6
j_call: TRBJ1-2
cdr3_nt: TGTGCCAGCAGCTTGGGCCTCGGTGGCTACACCTTC
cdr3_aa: CASSLGLGGYTF

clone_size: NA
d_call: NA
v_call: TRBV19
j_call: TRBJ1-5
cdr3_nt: TGTGCCAGTAGTTCGGGGGTCGTCGGCAATCAGCCCCAGCATTTT
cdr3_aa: CASSSGVVGNQPQHF

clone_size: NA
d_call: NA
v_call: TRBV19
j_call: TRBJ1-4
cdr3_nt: TGTGCCAGTAGTATTTGGGGGCAGGGCGAAAAACTGTTTTTT
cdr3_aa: CASSIWGQGEKLFF

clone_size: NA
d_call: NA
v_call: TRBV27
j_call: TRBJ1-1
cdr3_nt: TGTGCCAGCAGTTGGGCTAAGGGGTACGAAGCTTTCTTT
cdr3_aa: CASSWAKGYEAFF

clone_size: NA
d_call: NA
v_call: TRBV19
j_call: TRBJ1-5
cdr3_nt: TGTGCCAGTAGTACCCTACAGGGTCCAGGAAGCAATCAGCCCCAGCATTTT
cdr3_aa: CASSTLQGPGSNQPQHF

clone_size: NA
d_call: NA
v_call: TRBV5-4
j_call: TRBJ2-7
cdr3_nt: TGTGCCAGCAGCTTGGGTTCTAGCCGCTCCTACGAGCAGTACTTC
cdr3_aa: CASSLGSSRSYEQYF

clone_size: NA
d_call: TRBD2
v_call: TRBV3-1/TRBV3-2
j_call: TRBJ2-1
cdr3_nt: TGTGCCAGCAGGGCACCGGGACTAGTCGGCAATGAGCAGTTCTTC
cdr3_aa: CASRAPGLVGNEQFF

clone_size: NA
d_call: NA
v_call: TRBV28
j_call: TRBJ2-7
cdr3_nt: TGTGCCAGCAGTTTAAGGGGCTACGAGCAGTACTTC
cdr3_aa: CASSLRGYEQYF

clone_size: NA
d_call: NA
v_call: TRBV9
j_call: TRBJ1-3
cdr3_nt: TGTGCCAGCAGCCCTCGACTGGGCTCTGGAAACACCATATATTTT
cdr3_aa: CASSPRLGSGNTIYF

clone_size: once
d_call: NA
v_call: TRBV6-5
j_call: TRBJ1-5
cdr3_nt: TGTGCCAGCAGTTACGGAGGAGCGGGTAGCAATCAGCCCCAGCATTTT
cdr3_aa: CASSYGGAGSNQPQHF

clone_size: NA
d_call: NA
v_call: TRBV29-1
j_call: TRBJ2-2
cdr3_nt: TGCAGCGTTGATCTGACCGGGGAGCTGTTTTTT
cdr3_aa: CSVDLTGELFF

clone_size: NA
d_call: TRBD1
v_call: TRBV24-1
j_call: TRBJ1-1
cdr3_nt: TGTGCCACCAGTGACGCCCGCACAGGGGGCACTGAAGCTTTCTTT
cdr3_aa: CATSDARTGGTEAFF

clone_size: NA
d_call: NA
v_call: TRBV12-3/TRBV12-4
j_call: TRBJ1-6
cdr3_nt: TGTGCCAGCAACATGGGGGGTTCACCCCTCCACTTT
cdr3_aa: CASNMGGSPLHF

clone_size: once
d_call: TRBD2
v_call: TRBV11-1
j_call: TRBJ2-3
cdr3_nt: TGTGCCAGCAGCTTGAAGCGGGGGCGCACAGATACGCAGTATTTT
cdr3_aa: CASSLKRGRTDTQYF

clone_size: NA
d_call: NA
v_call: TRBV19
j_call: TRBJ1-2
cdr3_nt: TGTGCCAGTAAACTAGCAGGTGGCTACACCTTC
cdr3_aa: CASKLAGGYTF

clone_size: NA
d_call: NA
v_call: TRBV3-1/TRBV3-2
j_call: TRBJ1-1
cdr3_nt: TGTGCCAGCAGCCCCCTACATGGTAGGGGTGAAGCTTTCTTT
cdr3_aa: CASSPLHGRGEAFF

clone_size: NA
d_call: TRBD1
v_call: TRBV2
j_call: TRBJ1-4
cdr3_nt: TGTGCCAGTGGGGACAGGGGATTTGAAAAACTGTTTTTT
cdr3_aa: CASGDRGFEKLFF